The next 7 T cell receptor beta chains were all read from a single sample in a study of human T cells and chemical hapten exposure. TCRdb re-derived calls from the RACE reads in MiXCR, one entry per CDR3 protein. The table includes tens of thousands of distinct CDR3 sequences, 10% detected once. Described time point: pre-sensitization, week 0. As to treatment: therapeutic diphenylcyclopropenone sensitization with weekly scalp DPC. Unfractionated whole blood was the source of the extracted total RNA. Material: whole blood, obtained in connection with sensitization to the hapten diphenylcyclopropenone (DPC). Receptor source: a man in his forties or fifties with alopecia areata. Some clones in this sample may be carry-over from other donors' samples.

This clonotype turned up a few times. The chain combines TRBV12-3 or TRBV12-4 with TRBJ2-1, with 9 bases aligning to TRBD2. V shed 6 bases and J 0 bases; nucleotides not matched to a gene: 15. This CDR3 contains 19 residues. CDR3: CASRLSGSRGLGSYNEQFF. CDR3 in DNA: TGTGCCAGCAGACTTAGCGGGAGCAGGGGATTGGGCTCCTACAATGAGCAGTTCTTC.

This clonotype was seen at least ten times. J is TRBJ1-5 and V is TRBV12-3 or TRBV12-4; TRBD1 is a possible D gene (6 bases). The CDR3 covers 14 residues. Trimming left V 3 bases short and J 4 bases short, with 10 bases between. The CDR3 is CASSFGQINQPQHF. In DNA, the CDR3 is TGTGCCAGCAGTTTTGGACAGATTAATCAGCCCCAGCATTTT.

Only one count was recorded for this clonotype. A much larger clonotype is one base distant, so this may be a read error. This rearrangement joins TRBV5-1 to TRBJ2-2; D remains unclear. The germline V gene has CDR1 SGHRS and CDR2 YFSETQ. The CDR3 has 14 residues. The V end lost 3 bases, the J end lost 2 bases, and 8 bases lay between the germline ends. CDR3 protein: CASSSEPNTGELFF. The CDR3 bases are TGCGCCAGCAGCTCCGAACCAAACACCGGGGAGCTGTTTTTT.

J is TRBJ2-7 and V is TRBV19, with D possibly TRBD1 on 6 matching bases. Germline V gene lookup returns CDR1 LNHDA and CDR2 SQIVND (reference sequence). The CDR3 runs 15 residues. V shed 6 bases and J shed 0 bases, with 15 bases lying between them. The DNA for the CDR3 is TGTGCCAGTAGCAGAGGACAGTCCAGCTCCTACGAGCAGTACTTC. Its protein product is CASSRGQSSSYEQYF.

Sample share makes this clonotype medium-sized. The chain is built from TRBV24-1 and TRBJ2-1; TRBD2 matches at 13 bases. The CDR3 is 16 residues long. Per germline, CDR1 KGHDR and CDR2 SFDVKD. With V trimmed by 3 bases and J by 7 bases, 5 bases remained unmatched. In nucleotides, the CDR3 is TGTGCCACCAGTGATCCCGGACTAGCGGGAGAGAATGAGCAGTTCTTC. It yields the protein CATSDPGLAGENEQFF.

This chain joins TRBV7-9 and TRBJ1-1, with 10 bases aligning to TRBD1. Germline assignment: CDR1 SEHNR and CDR2 FQNEAQ (reference sequence). The CDR3 covers 15 residues. Unmatched junction bases numbered 9, after V lost 3 bases and J lost 8 bases. The CDR3 region has the DNA TGTGCCAGCAGCTTGGGGATGGGGACAGGGGCCGAAGCTTTCTTT. Protein product: CASSLGMGTGAEAFF.

Many counts were recorded for this clonotype. The CDR3 DNA reads TGTGCCAGCACGATGAGGGGCAATCAGCCCCAGCATTTT. It codes for CASTMRGNQPQHF. The rearrangement joins TRBV5-8 to TRBJ1-5; no firm D call. The germline V gene has CDR1 SGHTS and CDR2 YDEGEE. With 6 bases removed from V and 2 bases from J, the gap between germline ends came to 9 bases. The CDR3 runs 13 residues. The variable domain in full, with the rest retrieved from reference TRBV5-8 and TRBJ1-5, is EAGVTQSPTHLIKTRGQQATLRCSPISGHTSVYWYQQALGLGLQFLLWYDEGEERNRGNFPPRFSGRQFPNYSSELNVNALELEDSALYLCASTMRGNQPQHFGDGTRLSIL.